This TCR beta chain derives from a study of T cells after yellow fever vaccination. The germline gives CDR1 SEHNR, CDR2 FQNEAQ (reference sequence). The CDR3 contains 14 residues. Trimming at V came to 0 bases and at J to 5 bases, leaving 3 bases not matched to a gene. A few counts support this clonotype. TCRdb analysed the 5' RACE reads with MiXCR anew, one entry per CDR3 protein. The data hold 450,000 to 550,000 distinct CDR3 sequences, with around 21% observed a single time. This sample comprised PBMCs, obtained 15 days after the yellow fever booster vaccination. The V and J genes are TRBV7-9 and TRBJ1-1; 7 bases align to TRBD1. The clonotype was recovered from a young man who received the YFV17D yellow fever vaccine. The CDR3 DNA follows: TGTGCCAGCAGCTTAGCGGCGGGACAGACTGAAGCTTTCTTT. It translates to CASSLAAGQTEAFF.